Listed below are T cell receptor beta chains from one sample, sequenced in a study of T cell responses to AZD1222 COVID-19 vaccine. Method: immunoSEQ multiplex PCR; TCRdb's copy keeps in-frame clones and lacks some. The table shows about 150,000 clones, with about 92% occurring only once. The sequences come from peripheral blood, collected 28 days after the second AZD1222 dose. The receptors derive from an adult who received the AZD1222 COVID-19 vaccine. Both conserved end residues are part of each CDR3. A D gene is named only where the DNA matches it firmly. Some rows mark clone size as missing; the rest say once, few, many or name a class of expanded clone.

size: NA
V: TRBV19
J: TRBJ2-3
D: NA
DNA: TGTGCCAGTAGTATTGGGCAGGGGAATACGCAGTATTTT
CDR3: CASSIGQGNTQYF

size: few
V: TRBV30
J: TRBJ2-7
D: TRBD2
DNA: TGTGCCTGGATGGGGTATATAAGCGGGAGGGGTGAGCAGTACTTC
CDR3: CAWMGYISGRGEQYF

size: NA
V: TRBV30
J: TRBJ2-1
D: NA
DNA: TGTGCCTGGAGTCTGGGACGATACAATGAGCAGTTCTTC
CDR3: CAWSLGRYNEQFF

size: NA
V: TRBV29-1
J: TRBJ2-7
D: TRBD1
DNA: TGCAGCGTTGAGGGCCGACAGGGGGCACGGGAGCAGTACTTC
CDR3: CSVEGRQGAREQYF

size: NA
V: TRBV28
J: TRBJ1-4
D: TRBD1
DNA: TGTGCCAGCGTACAGGGGGCAGGAATTGAAAAACTGTTTTTT
CDR3: CASVQGAGIEKLFF

size: few
V: TRBV10-1
J: TRBJ2-2
D: NA
DNA: TGCGCCGAACGAGGGGAACCCCCTTCGAACACCGGGGAGCTGTTTTTT
CDR3: CAERGEPPSNTGELFF

size: NA
V: TRBV11-3
J: TRBJ2-3
D: TRBD2
DNA: TGTGCCAGCAGCTTGACTAGCGGGCATCCCACAGATACGCAGTATTTT
CDR3: CASSLTSGHPTDTQYF

size: NA
V: TRBV19
J: TRBJ2-3
D: TRBD2
DNA: TGTGCCAGTAGTGCGGGGGGTGCAGATACGCAGTATTTT
CDR3: CASSAGGADTQYF

size: once
V: TRBV5-4
J: TRBJ2-1
D: TRBD2
DNA: TGTGCCAGCAGTCTGCGTCTAGCGGGAGTTGTTGATGAGCAGTTCTTC
CDR3: CASSLRLAGVVDEQFF

size: NA
V: TRBV6-1
J: TRBJ2-3
D: TRBD2
DNA: TGTGCCAGCAGTGAAGCGGGCGGGAGTCCAGATACGCAGTATTTT
CDR3: CASSEAGGSPDTQYF

size: NA
V: TRBV5-6
J: TRBJ1-1
D: NA
DNA: TGTGCCAGCAGCCCGGTAGGGAGTGAGAACACTGAAGCTTTCTTT
CDR3: CASSPVGSENTEAFF

size: NA
V: TRBV5-1
J: TRBJ2-7
D: NA
DNA: TGCGCCAGCAGCTTGGGACTAGTCTCCTACGAGCAGTACTTC
CDR3: CASSLGLVSYEQYF

size: NA
V: TRBV10-3
J: TRBJ1-5
D: NA
DNA: TGTGCCATCAGAGGCGGGGACAATCAGCCCCAGCATTTT
CDR3: CAIRGGDNQPQHF

size: NA
V: TRBV12-3/TRBV12-4
J: TRBJ2-7
D: TRBD2
DNA: TGTGCCAGCCGTCAGCGGGAAGAGGGCGAGCAGTACTTC
CDR3: CASRQREEGEQYF

size: once
V: TRBV16
J: TRBJ1-2
D: NA
DNA: TGTGCCACCTCTGGGGGAGCCGAACGGCACTATGGCTACACCTTC
CDR3: CATSGGAERHYGYTF

size: NA
V: TRBV4-1
J: TRBJ1-5
D: NA
DNA: TGCGCCAGCAGCCAAGTCCGGCTCCAAGGGCAATTCTTTAGCAATCAGCCCCAGCATTTT
CDR3: CASSQVRLQGQFFSNQPQHF

size: NA
V: TRBV9
J: TRBJ1-1
D: TRBD1
DNA: TGTGCCAGCAGCCCAGGGGGGGGCACTGAAGCTTTCTTT
CDR3: CASSPGGGTEAFF

size: NA
V: TRBV28
J: TRBJ1-2
D: NA
DNA: TGTGCCACCTTAAATGTAGGGCCGTATGGCTACACCTTC
CDR3: CATLNVGPYGYTF

size: NA
V: TRBV6-2/TRBV6-3
J: TRBJ1-2
D: TRBD1
DNA: TGTGCCAGCAGCCGTCGACAGGGTAGGGGCTACACCTTC
CDR3: CASSRRQGRGYTF

size: NA
V: TRBV6-5
J: TRBJ1-3
D: NA
DNA: TGTGCCAGCAGTTACTCTCCCGTAGGAGACACCATATATTTT
CDR3: CASSYSPVGDTIYF

size: NA
V: TRBV5-1
J: TRBJ2-1
D: TRBD2
DNA: TGCGCCAGCAGCAAGGGACTAGCGGGAAATGAGCAGTTCTTC
CDR3: CASSKGLAGNEQFF

size: NA
V: TRBV3-1/TRBV3-2
J: TRBJ2-7
D: NA
DNA: TGTGCCAGCAGCCCCCATAGCGACTCCTACGAGCAGTACTTC
CDR3: CASSPHSDSYEQYF

size: NA
V: TRBV10-3
J: TRBJ2-5
D: NA
DNA: TGTGCCATCCGACAGTTGGAGACCCAGTACTTC
CDR3: CAIRQLETQYF

size: NA
V: TRBV19
J: TRBJ2-1
D: NA
DNA: TGTGCCAGTAGTATGAGCGGGTGGCGAAACAATGAGCAGTTCTTC
CDR3: CASSMSGWRNNEQFF

size: NA
V: TRBV12-3/TRBV12-4
J: TRBJ1-2
D: NA
DNA: TGTGCCAGCACCGTAGGGAACTATGGCTACACCTTC
CDR3: CASTVGNYGYTF

size: NA
V: TRBV7-2
J: TRBJ2-2
D: TRBD1
DNA: TGTGCCAGCAGCTTAGTAGGAGTCGGGCAGGGGGTCTCCGGGGAGCTGTTTTTT
CDR3: CASSLVGVGQGVSGELFF

size: NA
V: TRBV19
J: TRBJ1-3
D: NA
DNA: TGTGCCAGTAGTAGAGCACAGGGTTCTGGAAACACCATATATTTT
CDR3: CASSRAQGSGNTIYF

size: NA
V: TRBV4-1
J: TRBJ2-5
D: TRBD2
DNA: TGCGCCAGCAGCCAAGGGCTCCCCGGGACTAGAGAGACCCAGTACTTC
CDR3: CASSQGLPGTRETQYF

size: NA
V: TRBV7-6
J: TRBJ2-7
D: NA
DNA: TGTGCCAGCAGCGAAAATCGGCAGGCGGCCTACGAGCAGTACTTC
CDR3: CASSENRQAAYEQYF

size: few
V: TRBV7-2
J: TRBJ1-1
D: TRBD1
DNA: TGTGCCAGCAGTATTGACAGGGGGCGTGAAGCTTTCTTT
CDR3: CASSIDRGREAFF

size: NA
V: TRBV4-1
J: TRBJ2-1
D: NA
DNA: TGCGCCAGCAGCCAAGCGGGCCCGGGGGACGGAAAGTTCTTC
CDR3: CASSQAGPGDGKFF

size: NA
V: TRBV5-1
J: TRBJ1-5
D: NA
DNA: TGCGCCAGCAGCCCAGGTTTCAATCAGCCCCAGCATTTT
CDR3: CASSPGFNQPQHF

size: NA
V: TRBV5-6
J: TRBJ1-5
D: NA
DNA: TGTGCCAGCAGCTTGTGGCAGGGAGGTCAGCCCCAGCATTTT
CDR3: CASSLWQGGQPQHF

size: NA
V: TRBV7-6
J: TRBJ2-7
D: NA
DNA: TGTGCCAGCAGCTTCCTCTGGGGGGCTGGAAACGAGCAGTACTTC
CDR3: CASSFLWGAGNEQYF

size: NA
V: TRBV27
J: TRBJ1-2
D: NA
DNA: TGTGCCAGCAGTTCGGGGCGATATGGCTACACCTTC
CDR3: CASSSGRYGYTF

size: once
V: TRBV9
J: TRBJ2-1
D: TRBD1
DNA: TGTGCCAGCAGCGCACCGGGACAGGGACTCAATGAGCAGTTCTTC
CDR3: CASSAPGQGLNEQFF